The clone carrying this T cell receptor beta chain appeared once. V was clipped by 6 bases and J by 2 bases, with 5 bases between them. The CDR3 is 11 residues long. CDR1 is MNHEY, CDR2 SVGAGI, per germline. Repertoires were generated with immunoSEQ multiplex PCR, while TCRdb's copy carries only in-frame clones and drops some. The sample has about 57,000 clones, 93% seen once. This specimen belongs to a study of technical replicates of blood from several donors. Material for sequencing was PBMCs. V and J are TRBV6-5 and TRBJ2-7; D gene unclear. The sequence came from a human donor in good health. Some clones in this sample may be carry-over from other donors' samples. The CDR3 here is CASRSAYEQYF. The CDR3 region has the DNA TGTGCCAGCAGGTCAGCCTACGAGCAGTACTTC.